One sample yielded the 26 T cell receptor beta chains listed below, sequenced in a study of shared clonotypes between healthy human individuals. Generated by immunoSEQ multiplex PCR, the TCRdb table keeps only in-frame clones and is missing some. Of some 2,500,000 clones in the sample, 93% were seen once. The sequenced sample was naive CD4+ T cells from PBMCs. The sample's subset: CD45RA+ positively selected. All receptors derive from a man between 18 and 35 years old in good health. Some clones in this sample may be carry-over from other donors' samples.

The V gene is TRBV19, the J gene TRBJ1-5; TRBD1 is a possible D gene (6 bases). V was trimmed by 5 bases and J by 4 bases, leaving 18 bases between them. CDR1 and CDR2 from the germline V gene are LNHDA and SQIVND (reference sequence). The CDR3 extends over 16 amino acids. CDR3 protein: CASSLPLGQRNQPQHF. The CDR3 DNA reads TGTGCCAGTAGTCTGCCACTAGGACAGCGGAATCAGCCCCAGCATTTT. Supplemented by reference TRBV19 and TRBJ1-5, the full variable domain reads DGGITQSPKYLFRKEGQNVTLSCEQNLNHDAMYWYRQDPGQGLRLIYYSQIVNDFQKGDIAEGYSVSREKKESFPLTVTSAQKNPTAFYLCASSLPLGQRNQPQHFGDGTRLSIL.

This clone has a handful of counts. CDR3 nucleotides: TGTGCCAGCAGTTACCGAGACAGGGGTGGCTACACCTTC. This gives the protein CASSYRDRGGYTF. This chain joins TRBV6-5 and TRBJ1-2; the match to TRBD1 covers 8 bases. CDR1 is MNHEY, CDR2 SVGAGI, per germline. This CDR3 contains 13 residues. Trimming at V came to 2 bases and at J to 7 bases, leaving 3 bases not matched to a gene.

The chain combines TRBV4-1 with TRBJ2-7, with 8 bases aligning to TRBD2. J lost 3 bases, V lost 2 bases, and 3 bases had no gene match. CDR3 length: 14 amino acids. Germline CDR1 MGHRA, CDR2 YSYEKL. CDR3 loop: CASSQREGLYEQYF. The CDR3 DNA reads as TGCGCCAGCAGCCAACGGGAGGGCCTCTACGAGCAGTACTTC.

This chain links TRBV9 with TRBJ1-5, with a weak D call TRBD1 (6 bases). The V gene's germline CDR1 is SGDLS and CDR2 YYNGEE. Trimming pared 0 bases from V and 1 base from J, leaving 14 bases between. CDR3 length: 17 amino acids. CDR3 DNA sequence: TGTGCCAGCAGCGTAGAGGGGGGAGGGTGGAGCAATCAGCCCCAGCATTTT. Encoded protein: CASSVEGGGWSNQPQHF.

The chain joins TRBV5-4 to TRBJ2-1; tentative D call: TRBD2 (5 bases). The germline V gene has CDR1 SGHNT and CDR2 YYREEE (reference sequence). The CDR3 loop spans 13 amino acids. Trimming shortened V by 7 bases and J by 6 bases, and 14 bases separated the two germline ends. For the CDR3, the DNA is TGTGCCAGCGGGAACGTGGCGGGCAATGAGCAGTTCTTC. Amino acid sequence: CASGNVAGNEQFF.

V and J are TRBV7-3 and TRBJ2-7, with D possibly matching TRBD1 (5 bases). This CDR3 has 17 residues. Germline CDR1 is SGHTA and CDR2 is FQGTGA. Trimming pared 5 bases from V and 5 bases from J, leaving 25 bases between. This CDR3 reads CASSPSPWGTSPHEQYF. In DNA, the CDR3 is TGTGCCAGCAGCCCAAGCCCGTGGGGCACTTCGCCCCACGAGCAGTACTTC.

This chain uses TRBV11-2 with TRBJ2-7; 9 bases are a match to TRBD2. In germline, CDR1 is SGHAT, CDR2 FQNNGV. The J segment lost 1 base and the V segment lost 5 bases, leaving 12 bases of the junction unmatched. The CDR3 length is 17 residues. The CDR3 coding sequence is TGTGCCAGCAGCCAGCGTTACCGGACTAGCGTTTCCTACGAGCAGTACTTC. It is translated as CASSQRYRTSVSYEQYF.

This clone has just one count. At one boundary the junction diverges from the germline segment, which might be a read error. The CDR3 is CASSEGNGLAPIF. In nucleotides, the CDR3 is TGTGCCAGCAGTGAAGGAAACGGACTAGCGCCTATCTTC. The chain employs TRBV2 and TRBJ2-1; TRBD2 matches at 9 bases. This CDR3 is 13 amino acids long. The V gene's germline CDR1 is SNHLY and CDR2 FYNNEI.

In regard to this clone: The same CDR3 is also encoded by other DNA sequences in this sample. The genes are TRBV10-3 and TRBJ2-5; D tentatively fits TRBD1 or TRBD2 (7 bases each). CDR1 ENHRY and CDR2 SYGVKD come from the germline V gene. The V end was cut by 3 bases, the J end by 5 bases, with 13 bases between. The CDR3 length is 14 residues. CDR3 bases: TGTGCCATCAGTGATCAGGGGGGGAGGGAGACCCAGTACTTC. It encodes CAISDQGGRETQYF.

The genes are TRBV6-1 and TRBJ1-2; possible D gene TRBD1, 5 bases. Trimming removed 4 bases at V and 5 bases at J, with 14 bases between. Germline lookup yields CDR1 MNHNS and CDR2 SASEGT. CDR3 length: 14 residues. CDR3 amino acids: CASSGRVERYGYTF. CDR3 coding DNA: TGTGCCAGCAGTGGCAGGGTGGAGAGGTATGGCTACACCTTC.

The chain has TRBV10-2 and TRBJ1-2, with a weak D call TRBD1 (5 bases). Trimming removed 8 bases at V and 5 bases at J, with 9 bases between. Germline V gene data show CDR1 as WSHSY and CDR2 as SAAADI. This CDR3 is 11 amino acids long. The CDR3 here is CASGDYYGYTF. DNA for the CDR3: TGCGCCAGCGGGGACTATTATGGCTACACCTTC.

Here the CDR3 reads CASSDRGANTGELFF. CDR3 nucleotides: TGCGCCAGCAGTGATAGGGGCGCTAACACCGGGGAGCTGTTTTTT. This chain links TRBV10-1 with TRBJ2-2, with D perhaps TRBD1 (5 bases). This CDR3 comprises 15 residues. V lost 3 bases and J 2 bases, leaving 10 bases between the germline ends. Germline V gives CDR1 WNHNN, CDR2 SYGVQD (reference sequence).

The chain has TRBV27 and TRBJ2-3; TRBD2 aligns across 9 bases. CDR1 and CDR2 from the germline V gene are MNHEY and SMNVEV (reference sequence). The CDR3 has 15 residues. The V segment lost 8 bases and the J segment 8 bases; nucleotides outside the gene matches: 14. CDR3 loop: CASRPWASGEVTQYF. The CDR3, as DNA: TGTGCCAGCCGTCCGTGGGCTAGCGGGGAAGTTACGCAGTATTTT.

The chain uses TRBV7-9 and TRBJ2-1; TRBD2 aligns across 9 bases. J lost 3 bases, V lost 5 bases, and 11 bases had no gene match. The germline V gene encodes CDR1 SEHNR and CDR2 FQNEAQ (reference sequence). The CDR3 is 17 residues long. DNA for the CDR3: TGTGCCAGCAGCCCTAGGGGGACTAGCAGAAGCTACAATGAGCAGTTCTTC. Protein sequence: CASSPRGTSRSYNEQFF.

The rearrangement links TRBV9 to TRBJ1-2, with 7 bases that match TRBD1. V dropped 4 bases and J dropped 6; count of bases not matched to a gene: 6. Germline V gene data show CDR1 as SGDLS and CDR2 as YYNGEE. The CDR3 has 13 amino acids. CDR3 residues: CASSQRDRDGYTF. DNA for the CDR3: TGTGCCAGCAGCCAGAGAGACAGGGATGGCTACACCTTC. Full variable domain (remainder filled in from reference TRBV9 and TRBJ1-2): DSGVTQTPKHLITATGQRVTLRCSPRSGDLSVYWYQQSLDQGLQFLIQYYNGEERAKGNILERFSAQQFPDLHSELNLSSLELGDSALYFCASSQRDRDGYTFGSGTRLTVV.

V is TRBV6-6 and J is TRBJ2-3; weak D call: TRBD2 (6 bases). Germline-derived CDR1 and CDR2 are MNHNY and SVGAGI (reference sequence). The V and J ends lost 7 bases and 6 bases respectively, with 20 bases between them. The CDR3 extends over 15 amino acids. This chain's CDR3 is CASIAAYSVGDTQYF. The CDR3 DNA sequence: TGTGCCAGCATAGCGGCTTATTCGGTCGGCGATACGCAGTATTTT.

V gene TRBV6-5 combines with J gene TRBJ1-1; TRBD1 agrees at 7 bases. Unmatched junction bases numbered 10, after V lost 7 bases and J lost 2 bases. CDR1 is MNHEY and CDR2 is SVGAGI in the germline V gene. This CDR3 is 15 amino acids long. This CDR3 is CASTLNRQGNTEAFF. Written as DNA, the CDR3 is TGTGCCAGCACCCTTAATCGACAGGGTAACACTGAAGCTTTCTTT.

This rearrangement joins TRBV7-2 to TRBJ1-1, with D uncertain. The V and J ends lost 10 bases and 6 bases respectively, with 18 bases between them. Germline CDR1 SGHTA, CDR2 FQGNSA. CDR3 size: 13 residues. CDR3 region: CATTWGRSPEAFF. CDR3 DNA: TGTGCCACCACCTGGGGTCGGTCCCCTGAAGCTTTCTTT.

This rearrangement joins TRBV5-1 to TRBJ2-3; D possibly matches TRBD1 or TRBD2 (5 bases each). The germline CDR1 and CDR2 sequences are SGHRS and YFSETQ. The CDR3 has 15 amino acids. V lost 3 bases, J lost 2 bases, and 13 bases lay in between. This chain's CDR3 is CASSWGFRNTDTQYF. DNA of the CDR3: TGCGCCAGCAGCTGGGGGTTTAGGAACACAGATACGCAGTATTTT.

In DNA form, the CDR3 reads TGTGCCAGCAGCTTCCAAACCGGGAGACGAGAGACCCAGTACTTC. Encoded protein: CASSFQTGRRETQYF. The chain has TRBV7-3 and TRBJ2-5; tentatively, D is TRBD2 (6 bases). CDR1 and CDR2 (germline): SGHTA, FQGTGA. Deletions cut 3 bases from V and 4 bases from J, with 15 bases between. The CDR3 has 15 residues.

This chain uses TRBV19 with TRBJ2-1, with unresolved D. The CDR3 contains 14 residues. V lost 5 bases and J 4 bases, leaving 12 bases between the germline ends. The germline CDR1 and CDR2 sequences are LNHDA and SQIVND (reference sequence). CDR3 DNA: TGTGCCAGTAGTCCAAGGACGAGATACAATGAGCAGTTCTTC. It translates to CASSPRTRYNEQFF.

This chain's CDR3 is CASSLAGGKGSYEQYF. DNA for the CDR3: TGTGCCAGCAGCTTGGCCGGCGGGAAGGGGTCCTACGAGCAGTACTTC. The V gene is TRBV5-4, the J gene TRBJ2-7; D may be TRBD2 (6 bases). Germline V CDR1 and CDR2: SGHNT, YYREEE (reference sequence). This CDR3 region has 16 residues. V was trimmed by 0 bases and J by 1 base, leaving 14 bases between them.

The CDR3 loop is CASSPGVSPRETQYF. CDR3 in DNA: TGTGCCAGCTCACCAGGCGTCTCTCCCAGAGAGACCCAGTACTTC. V usage is TRBV18 and J usage is TRBJ2-5; D gene ambiguous. Trimming left V 2 bases short and J 4 bases short, with 14 bases between. Germline V lookup: CDR1 KGHSH, CDR2 LQKENI. The CDR3 has 15 amino acids.

The chain couples TRBV6-1 to TRBJ1-2; 7 bases agree with TRBD1. J gave up 4 bases and V 4 bases, and 3 bases lay outside the gene matches. The CDR3 consists of 13 residues. Germline V lookup: CDR1 MNHNS, CDR2 SASEGT. CDR3 residues: CASSGRDSYGYTF. CDR3 nucleotide sequence: TGTGCCAGCAGTGGCCGGGACAGCTATGGCTACACCTTC.

This sequence joins TRBV5-1 and TRBJ2-5; perhaps D is TRBD1 or TRBD2 (5 bases each). With 5 bases removed from V and 1 base from J, the gap between germline ends came to 15 bases. Germline assignment: CDR1 SGHRS and CDR2 YFSETQ. This CDR3 is built from 15 residues. CDR3 sequence reads: CASRSVGTLQETQYF. For the CDR3, the DNA is TGCGCCAGCAGATCTGTTGGGACGCTCCAAGAGACCCAGTACTTC.

Remarks on this clone: Other DNA sequences in the same sample also yield this CDR3. This chain links TRBV5-1 with TRBJ2-7; either TRBD1 or TRBD2 may fit D (5 bases each). The germline gives CDR1 SGHRS, CDR2 YFSETQ. CDR3 length equals 15 residues. V was clipped by 0 bases and J by 0 bases, with 10 bases between them. The DNA of the CDR3 is TGCGCCAGCAGCTTGGTTCCAGGGAGCTCCTACGAGCAGTACTTC. Protein product: CASSLVPGSSYEQYF.